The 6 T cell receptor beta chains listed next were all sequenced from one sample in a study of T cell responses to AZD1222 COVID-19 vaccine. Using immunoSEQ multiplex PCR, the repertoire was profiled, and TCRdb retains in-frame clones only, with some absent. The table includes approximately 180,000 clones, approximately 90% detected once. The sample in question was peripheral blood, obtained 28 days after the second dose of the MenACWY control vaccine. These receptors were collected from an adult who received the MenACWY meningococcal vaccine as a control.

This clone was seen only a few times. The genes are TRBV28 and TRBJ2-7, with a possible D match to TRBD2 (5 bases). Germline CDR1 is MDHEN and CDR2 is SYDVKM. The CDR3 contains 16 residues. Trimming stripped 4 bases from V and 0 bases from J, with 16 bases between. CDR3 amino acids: CASSSQMRVASYEQYF. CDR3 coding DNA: TGTGCCAGCAGTTCCCAGATGAGGGTGGCCTCCTACGAGCAGTACTTC.

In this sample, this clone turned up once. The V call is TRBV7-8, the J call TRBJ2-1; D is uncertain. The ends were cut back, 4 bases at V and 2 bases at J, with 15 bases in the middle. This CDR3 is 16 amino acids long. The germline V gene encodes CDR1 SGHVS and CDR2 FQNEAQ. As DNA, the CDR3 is TGTGCCAGCAGCTCCCTCGGGCCTCCGACCTACAATGAGCAGTTCTTC. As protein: CASSSLGPPTYNEQFF.

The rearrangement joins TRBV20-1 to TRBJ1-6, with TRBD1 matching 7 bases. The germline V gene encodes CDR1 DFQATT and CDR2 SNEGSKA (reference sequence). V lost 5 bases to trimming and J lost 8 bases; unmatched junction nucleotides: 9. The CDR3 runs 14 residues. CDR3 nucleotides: TGCAGTGCTGGTGACAGGGCGGGTTATTCACCCCTCCACTTT. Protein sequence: CSAGDRAGYSPLHF.

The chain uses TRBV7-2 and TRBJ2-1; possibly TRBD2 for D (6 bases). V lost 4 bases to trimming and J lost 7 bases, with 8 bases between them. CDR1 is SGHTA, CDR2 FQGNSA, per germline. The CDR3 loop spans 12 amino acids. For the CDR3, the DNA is TGTGCCAGCAGCTGGAGGGGAAATGAGCAGTTCTTC. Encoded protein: CASSWRGNEQFF.

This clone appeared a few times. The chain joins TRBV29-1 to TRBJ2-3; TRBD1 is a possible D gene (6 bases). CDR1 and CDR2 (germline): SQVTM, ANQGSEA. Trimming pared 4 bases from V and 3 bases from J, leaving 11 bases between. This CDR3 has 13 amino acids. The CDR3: CSVGGQGTDTQYF. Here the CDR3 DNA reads TGCAGCGTTGGGGGGCAGGGGACAGATACGCAGTATTTT.

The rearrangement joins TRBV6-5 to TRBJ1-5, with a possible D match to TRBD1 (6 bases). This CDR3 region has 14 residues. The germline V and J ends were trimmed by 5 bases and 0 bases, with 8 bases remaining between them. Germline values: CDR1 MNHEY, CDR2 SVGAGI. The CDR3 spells CASSRQVSNQPQHF. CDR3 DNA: TGTGCCAGCAGTAGACAGGTTAGCAATCAGCCCCAGCATTTT.